These 8 T cell receptor beta chains came from one sample sequenced in a study of control samples from healthy donors and cancer patients. Libraries were prepared by immunoSEQ multiplex PCR; TCRdb keeps only in-frame clonotypes and omits some of them. The sample records 150,000 to 200,000 clones, 88% being singletons. Sample: blood. The receptors stem from a young woman in good health.

As concerns this clone: Other DNA sequences in the sample encode the same CDR3. This chain joins TRBV5-6 and TRBJ1-2; the D gene is possibly TRBD1 (5 bases). Trimming took 5 bases from V and 4 from J, leaving 12 bases between them. This CDR3 spans 13 amino acids. Per germline, CDR1 SGHDT and CDR2 YYEEEE. In DNA form, the CDR3 reads TGTGCCAGCAGTCCAACAGGACCCTATGGCTACACCTTC. This sequence encodes CASSPTGPYGYTF.

This clone was found a few times. The chain employs TRBV5-5 and TRBJ2-7; D remains ambiguous. Trimming cost V 0 bases and J 3 bases, with 10 bases left between them. The germline V gene has CDR1 SGHKS and CDR2 YYEKEE (reference sequence). The CDR3 totals 14 residues. The CDR3 spells CASSLGLLLYEQYF. The CDR3 region has the DNA TGTGCCAGCAGCTTGGGACTTCTTCTCTACGAGCAGTACTTC. Drawing the rest from reference TRBV5-5 and TRBJ2-7, the complete variable domain is DAGVTQSPTHLIKTRGQQVTLRCSPISGHKSVSWYQQVLGQGPQFIFQYYEKEERGRGNFPDRFSARQFPNYSSELNVNALLLGDSALYLCASSLGLLLYEQYFGPGTRLTVT.

The chain is built from TRBV6-5 and TRBJ1-6, with D unclear. V gave up 0 bases and J gave up 4 bases, with 10 bases separating them. The CDR3 runs 16 residues. Germline V gene lookup returns CDR1 MNHEY and CDR2 SVGAGI. This CDR3 is CASSYSGQAYNSPLHF. CDR3 coding DNA: TGTGCCAGCAGTTACTCAGGGCAAGCTTATAATTCACCCCTCCACTTT.

CDR3 in amino acids: CASSQVGREGYTF. CDR3 in DNA: TGTGCCAGCAGCCAAGTGGGGAGGGAAGGCTACACCTTC. This chain uses TRBV3-1 (or the pseudogene TRBV3-2) with TRBJ1-2; D ambiguous. The V and J ends lost 1 base and 8 bases respectively, with 11 bases between them. The CDR3 is 13 residues long. Germline loops: CDR1 LGHDT, CDR2 YNNKEL (reference sequence).

This chain links TRBV7-2 with TRBJ2-1, with 7 bases that match TRBD1. The V and J ends lost 5 bases and 0 bases, in that order; junction bases with no gene match: 4. Germline assignment: CDR1 SGHTA and CDR2 FQGNSA. This CDR3 spans 15 amino acids. The chain's CDR3 is CASSARQGSYNEQFF. As DNA, the CDR3 is TGTGCCAGCAGCGCAAGACAGGGCTCCTACAATGAGCAGTTCTTC.

The chain carries TRBV6-5 and TRBJ1-1; D gene ambiguous. This CDR3 comprises 13 residues. The germline V and J ends were trimmed by 0 bases and 7 bases, with 9 bases remaining between them. Per the germline V gene, CDR1 is MNHEY and CDR2 is SVGAGI. The CDR3 sequence is CASSYSLNGEAFF. DNA of the CDR3: TGTGCCAGCAGTTACTCGCTGAACGGTGAAGCTTTCTTT.

This chain links TRBV9 with TRBJ2-7; the match to TRBD2 covers 9 bases. With V trimmed by 0 bases and J by 5 bases, 6 bases remained unmatched. This CDR3 region has 15 residues. Germline CDR1 reads SGDLS; CDR2 reads YYNGEE. CDR3 amino acids: CASSVGSGRSNEQYF. As DNA, the CDR3 is TGTGCCAGCAGCGTAGGAAGCGGGAGGTCCAACGAGCAGTACTTC.

The chain links TRBV18 to TRBJ2-2; tentatively, D is TRBD2 (6 bases). The CDR3 spans 15 residues. The germline V gene encodes CDR1 KGHSH and CDR2 LQKENI. Trimming took off 2 bases at V and 1 base at J, with 8 bases between the two ends. The CDR3: CASSPRRENTGELFF. In DNA, the CDR3 is TGTGCCAGCTCACCAAGGCGGGAGAACACCGGGGAGCTGTTTTTT.